The clone carrying this T cell receptor (beta chain) was counted between two and nine times. The target antigen is unknown. The PCR made use of 60 Vbeta and 13 Jbeta primers. Profiled with immunoSEQ multiplex PCR; TCRdb holds only in-frame clones, not every one. The sample contains more than 100,000 clones, roughly 60% of which appear only once. The data belong to a study of cytomegalovirus exposure and HLA in healthy donors. Overall study results and limits: TCR beta chain V- and J-gene trimming was linked, in a later analysis, to a missense variant in DCLRE1C. A later analysis showed TCR association rates differing by HLA locus, peaking at DRB1 and lowest at HLA-C.

Germline CDR1 is MNHNY and CDR2 is SVGAGI (reference sequence). V lost 7 bases and J lost 7, with 16 bases in between. The length of the CDR3 is 14 residues. The sequence derives from a woman aged 40 to 50 in good health and CMV-seronegative. Sequencing input: PBMCs. The chain uses TRBV6-6 and TRBJ1-4; D uncertain. This chain's CDR3 is CASTIGWAVEKLFF. DNA for the CDR3: TGTGCCAGCACTATTGGCTGGGCAGTTGAAAAACTGTTTTTT.